This TCR beta chain stems from a study of T cell repertoires in aging, cancer and after chemotherapy. Study in general: Patients with glioblastoma brain tumors were sampled before and after temozolomide-based therapy.

TCR beta rearrangements were amplified from peripheral blood genomic DNA. TRB rearrangements spanning V, D and J were amplified using mixed TRB-A/B primers. Each CDR3 protein is one row after TCRdb ran MiXCR on the multiplex PCR reads. The sample shows approximately 2,000 distinct CDR3 sequences, under 40% of them seen only once. CDR1 and CDR2 (germline): MNHEY, SVGAGI. Trimming at V came to 8 bases and at J to 4 bases, leaving 6 bases not matched to a gene. The CDR3 consists of 13 residues. Relative to its sample, this clonotype is large (0.1 to 1%). The chain couples TRBV6-5 to TRBJ2-5; 8 bases are a match to TRBD2. Sample: blood. The source of this sequence is a human donor with a solid tumor. CDR3: CASGPGGPETQYF. The CDR3 DNA sequence: TGTGCCAGCGGGCCGGGGGGGCCAGAGACCCAGTACTTC.